These 5 T cell receptor beta chains were sequenced from one sample in a study of shared clonotypes between healthy human individuals. This table comes from immunoSEQ multiplex PCR, and its TCRdb copy is limited to in-frame clones, with some not included. The table has hundreds of thousands of clones, 85% to 95% seen once; the top ten hold around 24%. In the naive CD8 group, cells lacked CD45RO and were positively selected for CCR7, so terminally differentiated effector memory CD45RA+ cells were left out. Specimen: naive CD8+ T cells sorted from blood. Receptor source: a man younger than 40 in good health.

The chain has TRBV29-1 and TRBJ2-3; 9 nucleotides line up with TRBD2. CDR1 and CDR2 (germline): SQVTM, ANQGSEA. The V and J ends lost 4 bases and 5 bases, in that order; junction bases with no gene match: 10. The CDR3 spans 15 residues. CDR3 amino acids: CSVVGGRALIDTQYF. CDR3 sequence (DNA): TGCAGCGTTGTGGGCGGGAGGGCCCTCATAGATACGCAGTATTTT.

The rearrangement uses TRBV11-2 and TRBJ2-2; D unresolved. The V gene lost 5 bases and the J gene lost 5 bases, with 21 bases spanning the gap. Germline V gives CDR1 SGHAT, CDR2 FQNNGV. The CDR3 spans 17 residues. The CDR3 spells CASSHPLDPAVTGELFF. The CDR3 nucleotides are TGTGCCAGCAGCCACCCACTGGACCCAGCAGTAACCGGGGAGCTGTTTTTT.

J is TRBJ2-5 and V is TRBV4-2; the match to TRBD2 covers 9 bases. The ends lost 0 bases at V and 4 bases at J; junction bases unmatched: 3. Germline CDR1 LGHNA, CDR2 YNFKEQ. This CDR3 contains 15 residues. The CDR3 sequence is CASSQDPSGAETQYF. CDR3 nucleotide sequence: TGTGCCAGCAGCCAAGACCCTAGCGGGGCAGAGACCCAGTACTTC.

The CDR3 sequence is CASSIGYLRNNEQFF. CDR3 bases: TGTGCCAGTAGTATAGGGTACCTGAGAAACAATGAGCAGTTCTTC. This chain links TRBV19 with TRBJ2-1; D is undetermined. Per the germline V gene, CDR1 is LNHDA and CDR2 is SQIVND (reference sequence). The ends were cut back, 1 base at V and 5 bases at J, with 12 bases in the middle. The CDR3 sequence is 15 residues long.

The chain recombines TRBV27 with TRBJ2-1; D not resolved. The CDR3 covers 12 residues. V dropped 4 bases and J dropped 6 bases, with 7 bases sitting between them. Germline CDR1 reads MNHEY; CDR2 reads SMNVEV (reference sequence). In nucleotides, the CDR3 is TGTGCCAGCAGTTCCCCAATCAATGAGCAGTTCTTC. This sequence encodes CASSSPINEQFF.